This T cell receptor beta chain was sequenced in a study of T-cell memory formation after mild COVID-19. Regarding the study as a whole: CD4+ clones that contracted lay mainly in CM and EM; CD8+ ones lay in EMRA. Memory cells collected pre-infection included some clones that later responded, suggesting cross-reactive memory joined. Day 15 to 85 contracting clones showed balanced CD4/CD8; day 15 to 37 expanders favored CD4+.

A 5'RACE reaction primed in the constant segment made cDNA libraries of TCR alpha and TCR beta, and these carried sample barcodes and UMIs. TCRdb used MiXCR to reprocess the 5' RACE reads, holding one entry per CDR3 protein. This sample carries roughly 250,000 distinct CDR3 sequences, 16% of them seen once, and the ten largest clones take roughly a fifth. Note on this clonotype: The antigen remains undetermined.

Germline CDR1 and CDR2: DFQATT and SNEGSKA (reference sequence). The CDR3 has 13 amino acids. This chain joins TRBV20-1 and TRBJ2-7; a weak D match, TRBD1 (6 bases). This receptor was identified in a man aged 18 to 30 who had mild COVID-19 (a few samples of this study predate the infection). Cell type and time point are not known. Sequences were obtained from PBMCs or a T cell subset sorted from them (not recorded which). The CDR3 coding sequence is TGCGGATTCCTCACCACAGGGTCTGGCGAGCAGTACTTC. Translating it yields CGFLTTGSGEQYF.